This T cell receptor (beta chain) was identified during a study of blood T cell repertoires in COVID-19. V was shortened by 5 bases and J by 7 bases, with 12 bases between the two germline ends. CDR1 SGHTA and CDR2 FQGNSA come from the germline V gene. The CDR3 consists of 12 residues. Profiled with immunoSEQ multiplex PCR; TCRdb holds only in-frame clones, not every one. This sample has approximately 220,000 clones, with 65% to 85% found just once. The source material was peripheral blood. This sequence was found in a young woman who had recovered from COVID-19. V gene TRBV7-2 combines with J gene TRBJ2-7; D perhaps matches TRBD2 (5 bases). CDR3 in DNA: TGTGCCAGCAGCAAGCGAACGGGGGAGCAGTACTTC. This translates into CASSKRTGEQYF.